Each of the 32 T cell receptor beta chains below was sequenced from the same sample in a study of cytomegalovirus exposure and HLA in healthy donors. A multiplex PCR was run with 60 Vbeta primers and 13 Jbeta primers. Sequenced by immunoSEQ multiplex PCR; TCRdb stores in-frame clones only, minus some. The data show roughly 190,000 clones, with 79% seen just once and 1.5% held by the top ten. Input material: PBMCs. The receptors were gathered from a girl aged 10-17 years in good health and CMV-seropositive.

The V and J genes are TRBV9 and TRBJ2-5; perhaps TRBD2 as D (7 bases). Per the germline V gene, CDR1 is SGDLS and CDR2 is YYNGEE. The CDR3 extends over 16 amino acids. With 3 bases removed from V and 4 bases from J, the gap between germline ends came to 19 bases. The CDR3 sequence: CASSGGGPLWGETQYF. DNA for the CDR3: TGTGCCAGCAGCGGGGGGGGCCCCCTTTGGGGAGAGACCCAGTACTTC.

The chain employs TRBV27 and TRBJ1-5; TRBD1 might be the D (5 bases). This CDR3 spans 14 amino acids. V lost 4 bases and J lost 0, with 7 bases in between. Germline V gene data show CDR1 as MNHEY and CDR2 as SMNVEV (reference sequence). Here the CDR3 reads CASSSGFSNQPQHF. In nucleotides, the CDR3 is TGTGCCAGCAGTTCAGGGTTTAGCAATCAGCCCCAGCATTTT.

This CDR3 reads CASSYLRSSGGVDTQYF. The DNA of the CDR3 is TGTGCCAGTAGTTACCTTCGGAGTAGCGGGGGGGTAGATACGCAGTATTTT. This sequence joins TRBV19 and TRBJ2-3; TRBD2 agrees at 11 bases. Per the germline V gene, CDR1 is LNHDA and CDR2 is SQIVND (reference sequence). V trimming: 5 bases; J trimming: 5 bases; junction bases outside the gene matches: 12. The CDR3 loop spans 17 amino acids. Full variable domain (rest looked up from reference TRBV19 and TRBJ2-3): DGGITQSPKYLFRKEGQNVTLSCEQNLNHDAMYWYRQDPGQGLRLIYYSQIVNDFQKGDIAEGYSVSREKKESFPLTVTSAQKNPTAFYLCASSYLRSSGGVDTQYFGPGTRLTVL.

V is TRBV4-3 and J is TRBJ2-7; 7 positions agree with TRBD2. With 0 bases clipped from V and 6 bases from J, the junction kept 11 bases outside the gene matches. From germline, CDR1 is LGHNA and CDR2 YSLEER. This CDR3 is built from 16 residues. CDR3 bases: TGCGCCAGCAGCCAAGAAGTGGGGGGGAACGGGATCGAGCAGTACTTC. This gives the protein CASSQEVGGNGIEQYF.

V usage is TRBV27 and J usage is TRBJ2-7, with 7 bases lining up with TRBD1. V shed 6 bases and J 2 bases; nucleotides not matched to a gene: 10. CDR1 and CDR2 (germline): MNHEY, SMNVEV (reference sequence). The CDR3 loop spans 15 amino acids. CDR3 bases: TGTGCCAGCAGCACCGACAGGGTTACTGCCTACGAGCAGTACTTC. Translation gives CASSTDRVTAYEQYF.

This clone occurred once. J is TRBJ2-7 and V is TRBV15; D remains ambiguous. V gave up 3 bases and J gave up 1 base, with 7 bases separating them. This CDR3 is 13 amino acids long. Germline V CDR1 and CDR2: LNHNV, YYDKDF (reference sequence). The CDR3, as DNA: TGTGCCACCAGCAGGACACATTCCTACGAGCAGTACTTC. Translated, it gives CATSRTHSYEQYF.

This clone has only one observation. This chain joins TRBV21-1 and TRBJ2-7; the table's D call, TRBD1, has no DNA check behind it. TRBV21-1 is listed as a pseudogene. The CDR3 contains 15 residues. CDR3 loop: CASSHRRDRRCEQYF. As DNA, the CDR3 is TGTGCCAGCAGCCACCGCCGGGACAGGCGGTGCGAGCAGTACTTC.

Only a few counts were recorded for this clone. V gene TRBV5-1 combines with J gene TRBJ2-3; D uncertain. The CDR3 extends over 13 amino acids. V was cut by 4 bases and J by 5 bases, with 11 bases left in between. Per the germline V gene, CDR1 is SGHRS and CDR2 is YFSETQ. The CDR3 nucleotides are TGCGCCAGCAGCGTGCTCCTAGAAGATACGCAGTATTTT. Translation: CASSVLLEDTQYF.

The chain recombines TRBV2 with TRBJ2-5, with 7 bases lining up with TRBD2. V trimming: 6 bases; J trimming: 2 bases; junction bases outside the gene matches: 3. Germline CDR1 and CDR2: SNHLY and FYNNEI. The CDR3 is made up of 13 amino acids. As DNA, the CDR3 is TGTGCCAGCAGGGGGGGGGTGCAAGAGACCCAGTACTTC. It is translated as CASRGGVQETQYF.

The chain is built from TRBV7-2 and TRBJ1-2, with 8 bases matching TRBD1. In germline, CDR1 is SGHTA, CDR2 FQGNSA. The CDR3 spans 13 residues. Losses at the gene ends were 7 bases for V and 4 bases for J; bases not matched to a gene: 5. This CDR3 reads CASTGQGLYGYTF. The DNA for the CDR3 is TGTGCCAGCACCGGACAGGGCCTCTATGGCTACACCTTC.

Points on this clone: An end of the junction differs from the germline gene, which may be a read error. The chain combines TRBV27 with TRBJ2-7, with a possible D match to TRBD1 (7 bases). The CDR3 extends over 13 amino acids. CDR1 is MNHEY, CDR2 SMNVEV, per germline (reference sequence). The CDR3 DNA sequence: TGTGCCAGCAGTGCGGGAACAGGGGCCGACCCAAGCTTC. This gives the protein CASSAGTGADPSF.

This clone was seen once. The genes are TRBV19 and TRBJ1-1, with D possibly TRBD1 on 6 matching bases. The CDR3 covers 13 residues. With 5 bases removed from V and 6 bases from J, the gap between germline ends came to 13 bases. Germline lookup yields CDR1 LNHDA and CDR2 SQIVND (reference sequence). CDR3 in amino acids: CASSSGQLAEAFF. CDR3 coding DNA: TGTGCCAGTAGTTCTGGACAGCTCGCTGAAGCTTTCTTT.

The chain recombines TRBV29-1 with TRBJ1-2; D is ambiguous. There are 13 residues in the CDR3. CDR1 is SQVTM and CDR2 is ANQGSEA in the germline V gene. Trimming removed 1 base from V and 4 bases from J, with 10 bases in between. The CDR3, as DNA: TGCAGCGTTGAAGTAAGCGGCCTCTATGGCTACACCTTC. Translating it yields CSVEVSGLYGYTF.

The chain has TRBV28 and TRBJ2-7; D unclear. The V gene's germline CDR1 is MDHEN and CDR2 SYDVKM. The CDR3 runs to 13 residues. V lost 6 bases and J lost 4, with 13 bases in between. CDR3 in DNA: TGTGCCAGCAGCTACCCCGCCCGATACGAGCAGTACTTC. Translated, it gives CASSYPARYEQYF.

The genes are TRBV9 and TRBJ2-1; TRBD1 matches 10 bases. The V and J ends lost 3 bases and 3 bases, in that order; junction bases with no gene match: 3. The CDR3 runs 15 residues. Germline CDR1 and CDR2: SGDLS and YYNGEE. The CDR3 is CASSGGQGYYNEQFF. In DNA, the CDR3 is TGTGCCAGCAGCGGGGGACAGGGGTACTACAATGAGCAGTTCTTC.

The V gene is TRBV7-6, the J gene TRBJ2-3; a weak D match, TRBD1 (6 bases). The CDR3 loop spans 15 amino acids. Trimming removed 7 bases at V and 2 bases at J, with 16 bases between. CDR1 is SGHVS and CDR2 is FNYEAQ in the germline V gene. For the CDR3, the DNA is TGTGCCAGCAACTGGGGGCAGGGCCTCACAGATACGCAGTATTTT. Its translation is CASNWGQGLTDTQYF.

V is TRBV2 and J is TRBJ2-5, with 9 bases that match TRBD2. The CDR3 is 16 amino acids. Germline CDR1 reads SNHLY; CDR2 reads FYNNEI. V gave up 6 bases and J gave up 2 bases; unmatched junction bases: 10. The CDR3 spells CASRGGGGARQETQYF. CDR3 DNA: TGTGCCAGCAGGGGAGGCGGGGGGGCCCGACAAGAGACCCAGTACTTC.

The chain couples TRBV10-3 to TRBJ1-2; 10 bases match TRBD1. Per the germline V gene, CDR1 is ENHRY and CDR2 is SYGVKD. This CDR3 is 15 amino acids long. The ends lost 0 bases at V and 3 bases at J; junction bases unmatched: 1. In nucleotides, the CDR3 is TGTGCCATCAGTGAGTCGACAGGGGGCTACTATGGCTACACCTTC. This sequence encodes CAISESTGGYYGYTF.

This sequence joins TRBV30 and TRBJ1-2, with D tentatively TRBD1 (6 bases). The CDR3 has 12 residues. Germline CDR1 reads GTSNPN; CDR2 reads SVGIG (reference sequence). V dropped 3 bases and J dropped 8 bases, with 13 bases sitting between them. The CDR3 DNA sequence: TGTGCCTGGAGGGATACAGGGTTCGGCTACACCTTC. Its translation is CAWRDTGFGYTF.

V is TRBV2 and J is TRBJ2-7; 11 nucleotides align to TRBD1. This CDR3 is built from 16 residues. V lost 4 bases, J lost 6 bases, and 11 bases stayed unmatched. The germline V gene encodes CDR1 SNHLY and CDR2 FYNNEI. The CDR3 sequence: CASSVPGDRGYGEQYF. The CDR3 DNA sequence: TGTGCCAGCAGTGTACCCGGGGACAGGGGGTATGGCGAGCAGTACTTC.

The chain recombines TRBV29-1 with TRBJ1-1, with 7 bases aligning to TRBD1. Trimming removed 1 base from V and 11 bases from J; junction bases left unmatched: 7. Per the germline V gene, CDR1 is SQVTM and CDR2 is ANQGSEA. This CDR3 spans 12 amino acids. CDR3 region: CSVEGTGVGAFF. CDR3 bases: TGCAGCGTTGAAGGCACAGGGGTCGGTGCTTTCTTT.

The sample holds one count of this clone. The chain carries TRBV7-2 and TRBJ2-2; D is possibly TRBD2 (6 bases). CDR3 size: 15 residues. Germline CDR1 SGHTA, CDR2 FQGNSA. With 3 bases removed from V and 5 bases from J, the gap between germline ends came to 13 bases. CDR3 protein: CASSLTTGGTGELFF. The CDR3 coding sequence is TGTGCCAGCAGCTTGACAACCGGGGGAACCGGGGAGCTGTTTTTT.

The DNA for the CDR3 is TGTGCCATCAGTGAAGGGGAGGGCCATTCACCCCTCCACTTT. It yields the protein CAISEGEGHSPLHF. The V call is TRBV10-3, the J call TRBJ1-6, with TRBD1 as a possible D gene (5 bases). The CDR3 has 14 amino acids. Germline assignment: CDR1 ENHRY and CDR2 SYGVKD. Trimming shortened V by 3 bases and J by 8 bases, and 11 bases separated the two germline ends.

This clone was seen a single time. V is TRBV10-3 and J is TRBJ2-1; D is uncertain. The germline V and J ends were trimmed by 3 bases and 2 bases, with 11 bases remaining between them. Per germline, CDR1 ENHRY and CDR2 SYGVKD. The CDR3 contains 15 residues. The DNA of the CDR3 is TGTGCCATCAGTGATCCGGGTCGGACCTACAATGAGCAGTTCTTC. Protein sequence: CAISDPGRTYNEQFF.

The J gene is TRBJ1-1, the V gene TRBV21-1; the table's D call, TRBD1, was not checked against the DNA. TRBV21-1 is assigned pseudogene status. The CDR3 covers 16 residues. For the CDR3, the DNA is TGTGCCAGCAGCAAAGGTCGCAGGGGGACGAACACTGAAGCTTTCTTT. It codes for CASSKGRRGTNTEAFF.

This clone came up once. This chain joins TRBV7-9 and TRBJ2-7, with 12 bases identical to TRBD2. This CDR3 is built from 18 residues. The V gene's germline CDR1 is SEHNR and CDR2 FQNEAQ (reference sequence). V was pared by 1 base and J by 2 bases, with 9 bases of the junction left unmatched. The CDR3 nucleotides are TGTGCCAGCAGCTTAGGGACTAGCGGGAAGGGGGGCGCCTACGAGCAGTACTTC. Translation: CASSLGTSGKGGAYEQYF. The entire variable domain, with the rest obtained from reference TRBV7-9 and TRBJ2-7, is as follows: DTGVSQNPRHKITKRGQNVTFRCDPISEHNRLYWYRQTLGQGPEFLTYFQNEAQLEKSRLLSDRFSAERPKGSFSTLEIQRTEQGDSAMYLCASSLGTSGKGGAYEQYFGPGTRLTVT.

The J gene is TRBJ2-5, the V gene TRBV5-4, with D perhaps TRBD2 (7 bases). Germline V lookup: CDR1 SGHNT, CDR2 YYREEE (reference sequence). The CDR3 has 15 residues. Trimming left V 6 bases short and J 5 bases short, with 20 bases between. CDR3 bases: TGTGCCAGCACGTCGGCGGGGGCCTCCCCCGAGACCCAGTACTTC. It yields the protein CASTSAGASPETQYF.

J is TRBJ1-3 and V is TRBV30, with no clear D. CDR1 and CDR2 (germline): GTSNPN, SVGIG (reference sequence). The CDR3 length is 13 residues. V was trimmed by 5 bases and J by 0 bases, leaving 8 bases between them. The CDR3 nucleotides read TGTGCCTGGCAGTTTGACTCTGGAAACACCATATATTTT. It specifies CAWQFDSGNTIYF.

The sample holds one count of this clone. The gene calls are TRBV7-9 and TRBJ1-5; 10 bases align to TRBD1. V shed 3 bases and J 0 bases; nucleotides not matched to a gene: 2. Germline CDR1 and CDR2: SEHNR and FQNEAQ (reference sequence). This CDR3 has 16 residues. The CDR3 region is CASSLGTGVSNQPQHF. CDR3 nucleotide sequence: TGTGCCAGCAGCTTGGGGACAGGGGTTAGCAATCAGCCCCAGCATTTT.

The V and J genes are TRBV5-4 and TRBJ2-1; 9 nucleotides agree with TRBD2. V lost 4 bases, J lost 4 bases, and 12 bases stayed unmatched. CDR1 is SGHNT, CDR2 YYREEE, per germline (reference sequence). The CDR3 contains 17 residues. The CDR3 loop is CASSGTAGLAGYNEQFF. In nucleotides, the CDR3 is TGTGCCAGCAGCGGAACCGCGGGGCTAGCGGGATACAATGAGCAGTTCTTC. Variable domain in full (rest from reference TRBV5-4 and TRBJ2-1): ETGVTQSPTHLIKTRGQQVTLRCSSQSGHNTVSWYQQALGQGPQFIFQYYREEENGRGNFPPRFSGLQFPNYSSELNVNALELDDSALYLCASSGTAGLAGYNEQFFGPGTRLTVL.

This clone turned up a few times. This chain joins TRBV2 and TRBJ2-7; 8 bases map to TRBD2. CDR1 SNHLY and CDR2 FYNNEI come from the germline V gene. Trimming cost V 8 bases and J 1 base; bases outside gene matches: 7. The CDR3 sequence is 14 residues long. CDR3 sequence (DNA): TGTGCCAGCCGATTAGCGGGGCTATCCTACGAGCAGTACTTC. This encodes CASRLAGLSYEQYF.

The chain joins TRBV6-5 to TRBJ1-3; 7 bases fit TRBD1. The junction had 2 bases not matched to a gene; V was cut back by 2 bases and J by 4 bases. Germline loops: CDR1 MNHEY, CDR2 SVGAGI. The CDR3 is made up of 14 amino acids. For the CDR3, the DNA is TGTGCCAGCAGTTACGACAGGGCCGGAAACACCATATATTTT. Its protein product is CASSYDRAGNTIYF.